The next 17 T cell receptor beta chains were all read from a single sample in a study of shared clonotypes between healthy human individuals. The method was immunoSEQ multiplex PCR; TCRdb's version includes in-frame clones alone and lacks a portion of them. The data show about 2.3 million clones, with around 93% seen just once and roughly 0.34% held by the top ten. The sequencing sample was made of naive CD4+ T cells from PBMCs. Subset specified: CD45RA+ positively selected. These receptor sequences come from a young man in good health. Some clones in this sample may be carry-over from other donors' samples.

This clone was recorded a few times. This CDR3 is also generated by other DNA sequences in the sample. CDR3 nucleotides: TGTGCCAGCAGTTACTCAGGGTTGGACACTGAAGCTTTCTTT. It translates to CASSYSGLDTEAFF. The V and J genes are TRBV6-5 and TRBJ1-1; D unclear. The V gene lost 0 bases and the J gene lost 3 bases, with 8 bases spanning the gap. Germline CDR1 reads MNHEY; CDR2 reads SVGAGI. The CDR3 is made up of 14 amino acids.

The chain recombines TRBV6-1 with TRBJ1-2; D not resolved. From germline, CDR1 is MNHNS and CDR2 SASEGT. There are 13 residues in the CDR3. V lost 3 bases, J lost 4 bases, and 9 bases lay in between. The CDR3 nucleotides read TGTGCCAGCAGTGAGTTGCAAACCTATGGCTACACCTTC. It is translated as CASSELQTYGYTF.

The chain has TRBV19 and TRBJ2-1; possibly TRBD2 for D (6 bases). Trimming cost V 5 bases and J 9 bases, with 20 bases left between them. This CDR3 spans 15 amino acids. Germline V gene data show CDR1 as LNHDA and CDR2 as SQIVND (reference sequence). The CDR3 region is CASSGSLASEGEQFF. The CDR3 nucleotides read TGTGCCAGTAGTGGAAGTCTAGCGAGCGAGGGTGAGCAGTTCTTC. Using reference TRBV19 and TRBJ2-1 for the parts outside the CDR3, the full variable domain is DGGITQSPKYLFRKEGQNVTLSCEQNLNHDAMYWYRQDPGQGLRLIYYSQIVNDFQKGDIAEGYSVSREKKESFPLTVTSAQKNPTAFYLCASSGSLASEGEQFFGPGTRLTVL.

The rearrangement joins TRBV9 to TRBJ1-4; D might be TRBD1 (6 bases). Germline V CDR1 and CDR2: SGDLS, YYNGEE. The V end lost 5 bases, the J end lost 3 bases, and 14 bases lay between the germline ends. This CDR3 spans 15 amino acids. CDR3 bases: TGTGCCAGCAGGAAACAGGGCTTGGCTAATGAAAAACTGTTTTTT. Translated, it gives CASRKQGLANEKLFF.

Remarks on this clone: Other nucleotide sequences from this sample produce the same CDR3. Here the CDR3 reads CASSNSGSTDTQYF. In DNA form, the CDR3 reads TGCGCCAGCAGCAATAGCGGGAGCACAGATACGCAGTATTTT. The gene calls are TRBV5-1 and TRBJ2-3; TRBD2 matches 7 bases. The CDR3 is made up of 14 amino acids. Unmatched junction bases numbered 2, after V lost 4 bases and J lost 0 bases. The germline V gene encodes CDR1 SGHRS and CDR2 YFSETQ.

This clone was observed a single time. The gene calls are TRBV7-8 and TRBJ2-1, with D tentatively TRBD1 (6 bases). The CDR3 sequence is 16 residues long. From germline, CDR1 is SGHVS and CDR2 FQNEAQ. V lost 0 bases and J 9 bases, leaving 18 bases between the germline ends. CDR3 sequence reads: CASSLASQGMRSEQFF. The CDR3 nucleotides read TGTGCCAGCAGCTTAGCTTCCCAGGGGATGAGAAGTGAGCAGTTCTTC.

The V and J genes are TRBV5-6 and TRBJ2-4, with 7 bases identical to TRBD1. The CDR3 spans 14 residues. Germline CDR1 and CDR2: SGHDT and YYEEEE. Trimming cost V 4 bases and J 4 bases; bases outside gene matches: 5. CDR3 protein: CASSLGTDKNIQYF. CDR3 bases: TGTGCCAGCAGCCTCGGGACAGATAAAAACATTCAGTACTTC. Based on the CDR3 plus reference TRBV5-6 and TRBJ2-4, the full variable domain is DAGVTQSPTHLIKTRGQQVTLRCSPKSGHDTVSWYQQALGQGPQFIFQYYEEEERQRGNFPDRFSGHQFPNYSSELNVNALLLGDSALYLCASSLGTDKNIQYFGAGTRLSVL.

This chain uses TRBV30 with TRBJ2-7; 10 nucleotides agree with TRBD1. The CDR3 length is 14 residues. Germline CDR1 reads GTSNPN; CDR2 reads SVGIG (reference sequence). V lost 3 bases, J lost 4 bases, and 6 bases stayed unmatched. CDR3 in amino acids: CAWRRGQGTYEQYF. DNA of the CDR3: TGTGCCTGGAGGCGGGGACAGGGGACATACGAGCAGTACTTC.

V usage is TRBV5-1 and J usage is TRBJ1-1; TRBD1 matches at 7 bases. J lost 0 bases, V lost 6 bases, and 5 bases had no gene match. The germline V gene encodes CDR1 SGHRS and CDR2 YFSETQ. The CDR3 is made up of 14 amino acids. CDR3 sequence: CASNTGTVNTEAFF. CDR3 sequence (DNA): TGCGCCAGCAATACCGGGACAGTGAACACTGAAGCTTTCTTT.

The V call is TRBV5-4, the J call TRBJ2-1; possibly TRBD2 for D (6 bases). V lost 4 bases and J lost 0, with 20 bases in between. The CDR3 is 18 amino acids. Germline V CDR1 and CDR2: SGHNT, YYREEE (reference sequence). DNA for the CDR3: TGTGCCAGCAGCGCAACACCCTCTAGCGCCAGCTCCTACAATGAGCAGTTCTTC. Protein sequence: CASSATPSSASSYNEQFF.

This chain uses TRBV19 with TRBJ2-2, with D possibly called TRBD1 or TRBD2 (5 bases each). The CDR3 contains 15 residues. V lost 6 bases to trimming and J lost 5 bases, with 16 bases between them. Germline V gene lookup returns CDR1 LNHDA and CDR2 SQIVND (reference sequence). CDR3 coding DNA: TGTGCCAGTAGCCACCGGGACGGGTGGACCGGGGAGCTGTTTTTT. Encoded protein: CASSHRDGWTGELFF. Full variable domain (outside the CDR3, taken from reference TRBV19 and TRBJ2-2): DGGITQSPKYLFRKEGQNVTLSCEQNLNHDAMYWYRQDPGQGLRLIYYSQIVNDFQKGDIAEGYSVSREKKESFPLTVTSAQKNPTAFYLCASSHRDGWTGELFFGEGSRLTVL.

The chain links TRBV19 to TRBJ2-7; D is possibly TRBD1 or TRBD2 (6 bases each). Germline CDR1 and CDR2: LNHDA and SQIVND (reference sequence). V was shortened by 4 bases and J by 3 bases, with 16 bases between the two germline ends. This CDR3 region has 15 residues. This CDR3 is CASSKEGKTGYEQYF. CDR3 coding DNA: TGTGCCAGTAGTAAGGAGGGGAAGACAGGCTACGAGCAGTACTTC.

This chain joins TRBV28 and TRBJ2-1; 9 positions agree with TRBD2. The CDR3 covers 15 residues. Germline V lookup: CDR1 MDHEN, CDR2 SYDVKM. V was pared by 3 bases and J by 4 bases, with 4 bases of the junction left unmatched. CDR3 in DNA: TGTGCCAGCAGTTTTTTGCGGGAGGGGTACAATGAGCAGTTCTTC. Translation gives CASSFLREGYNEQFF.

The rearrangement uses TRBV5-1 and TRBJ2-3, with 11 nucleotides matching TRBD2. Trimming took 5 bases from V and 2 from J; bases not matched to a gene: 13. The V gene's germline CDR1 is SGHRS and CDR2 YFSETQ. The CDR3 is made up of 18 amino acids. DNA for the CDR3: TGCGCCAGCAGGGGGACCGGGACTAGCGGAGGGTACACAGATACGCAGTATTTT. This codes for CASRGTGTSGGYTDTQYF. The full variable domain, rest sourced from reference TRBV5-1 and TRBJ2-3, is KAGVTQTPRYLIKTRGQQVTLSCSPISGHRSVSWYQQTPGQGLQFLFEYFSETQRNKGNFPGRFSGRQFSNSRSEMNVSTLELGDSALYLCASRGTGTSGGYTDTQYFGPGTRLTVL.

This chain joins TRBV7-6 and TRBJ2-1; 10 positions agree with TRBD2. The CDR3 has 15 residues. Germline CDR1 reads SGHVS; CDR2 reads FNYEAQ. Trimming cost V 3 bases and J 10 bases; bases outside gene matches: 9. The CDR3 nucleotides read TGTGCCAGCAGCTTTCTAGCGGGGGTCGACGGAGAGCAGTTCTTC. Residues: CASSFLAGVDGEQFF.

This chain uses TRBV30 with TRBJ1-3, with TRBD1 matching 9 bases. This CDR3 has 13 residues. Germline CDR1 and CDR2: GTSNPN and SVGIG (reference sequence). After removal of 2 bases from V and 7 bases from J, the junction contained 3 bases not matched to a gene. DNA for the CDR3: TGTGCCTGGAGTACAGGGGGCGGGAACACCATATATTTT. As protein: CAWSTGGGNTIYF.

The chain combines TRBV6-1 with TRBJ1-1; 7 bases align to TRBD1. V lost 4 bases, J lost 6 bases, and 2 bases stayed unmatched. The CDR3 contains 12 residues. Germline CDR1 reads MNHNS; CDR2 reads SASEGT. The CDR3 sequence is CASSAQGSEAFF. CDR3 DNA: TGTGCCAGCAGTGCACAGGGGTCTGAAGCTTTCTTT.